This TCR beta chain is drawn from a study of long-term antiretroviral therapy in people with HIV. Regarding the study as a whole: Narrower CDR3 length ranges marked HIV repertoires relative to controls. Collection spanned 2004 to 2017; ART regimens may be less effective than current ones.

Survey level was the resolution at which the v3.0 immunoSEQ assay ran. Clones were read by immunoSEQ multiplex PCR, and TCRdb kept only the in-frame ones, dropping some. The sample includes around 34,000 clones, roughly 80% seen only once; the top ten take about 5.2%. For each donor, at least one pre-ART and at least two post-ART PBMC samples were available. The CDR3 is made up of 13 amino acids. V gave up 2 bases and J gave up 0 bases, with 3 bases separating them. CDR1 and CDR2 (germline): SEHNR, FQNEAQ (reference sequence). On this clone itself: The target antigen is unknown.

V is TRBV7-9 and J is TRBJ2-3; D uncertain. This material consisted of unsorted PBMCs, taken 1.5 years after starting antiretroviral therapy. This clonotype was obtained from a young man with HIV. CDR3: CASSLLSTDTQYF. The CDR3 nucleotides are TGTGCCAGCAGCTTACTGAGCACAGATACGCAGTATTTT. The full variable domain, rest sourced from reference TRBV7-9 and TRBJ2-3, is DTGVSQNPRHKITKRGQNVTFRCDPISEHNRLYWYRQTLGQGPEFLTYFQNEAQLEKSRLLSDRFSAERPKGSFSTLEIQRTEQGDSAMYLCASSLLSTDTQYFGPGTRLTVL.